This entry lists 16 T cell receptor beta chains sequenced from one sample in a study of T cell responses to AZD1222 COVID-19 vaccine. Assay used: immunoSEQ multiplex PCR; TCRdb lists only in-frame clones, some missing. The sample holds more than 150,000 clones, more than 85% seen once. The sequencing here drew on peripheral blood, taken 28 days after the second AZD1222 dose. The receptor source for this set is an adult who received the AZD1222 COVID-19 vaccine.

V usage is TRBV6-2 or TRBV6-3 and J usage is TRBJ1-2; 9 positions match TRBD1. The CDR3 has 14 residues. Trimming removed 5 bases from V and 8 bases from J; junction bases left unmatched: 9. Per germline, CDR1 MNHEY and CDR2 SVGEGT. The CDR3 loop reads CASSTLTGGAGYTF. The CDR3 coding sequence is TGTGCCAGCAGTACCCTTACAGGGGGCGCGGGCTACACCTTC.

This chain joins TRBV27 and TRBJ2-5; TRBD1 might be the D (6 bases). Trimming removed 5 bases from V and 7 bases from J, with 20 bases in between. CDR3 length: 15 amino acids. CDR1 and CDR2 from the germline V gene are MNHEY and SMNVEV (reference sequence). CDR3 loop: CASSPDGPGDVTQYF. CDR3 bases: TGTGCCAGCAGTCCGGATGGCCCAGGGGACGTGACCCAGTACTTC.

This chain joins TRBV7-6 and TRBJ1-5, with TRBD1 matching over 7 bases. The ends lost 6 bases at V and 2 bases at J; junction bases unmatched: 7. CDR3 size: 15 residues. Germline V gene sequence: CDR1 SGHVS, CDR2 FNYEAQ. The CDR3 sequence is CASRKGTAGNQPQHF. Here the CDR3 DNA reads TGTGCCAGCAGAAAAGGGACAGCCGGCAATCAGCCCCAGCATTTT.

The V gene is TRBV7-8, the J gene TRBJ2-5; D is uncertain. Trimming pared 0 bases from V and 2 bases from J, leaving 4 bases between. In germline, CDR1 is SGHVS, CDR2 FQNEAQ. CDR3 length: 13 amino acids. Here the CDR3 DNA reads TGTGCCAGCAGCTTAGCTCGTCAAGAGACCCAGTACTTC. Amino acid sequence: CASSLARQETQYF.

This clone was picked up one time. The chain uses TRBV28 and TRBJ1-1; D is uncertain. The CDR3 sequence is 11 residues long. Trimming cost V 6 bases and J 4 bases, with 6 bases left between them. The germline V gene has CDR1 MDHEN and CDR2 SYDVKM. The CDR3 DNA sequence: TGTGCCAGCAGATGGGCCACTGAAGCTTTCTTT. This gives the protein CASRWATEAFF.

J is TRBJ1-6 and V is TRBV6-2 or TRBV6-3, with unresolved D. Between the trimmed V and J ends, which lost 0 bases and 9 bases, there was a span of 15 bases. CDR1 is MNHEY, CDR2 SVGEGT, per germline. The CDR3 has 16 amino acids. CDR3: CASSYSSASVPSPLHF. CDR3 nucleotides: TGTGCCAGCAGTTACTCCTCTGCATCCGTCCCTTCACCCCTCCACTTT.

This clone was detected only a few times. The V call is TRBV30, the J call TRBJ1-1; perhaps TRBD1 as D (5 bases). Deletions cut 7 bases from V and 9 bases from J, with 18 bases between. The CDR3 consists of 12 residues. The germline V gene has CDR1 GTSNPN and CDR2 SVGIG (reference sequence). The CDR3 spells CASSFVGGKAFF. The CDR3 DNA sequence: TGTGCCTCCTCCTTTGTCGGGGGAAAAGCTTTCTTT.

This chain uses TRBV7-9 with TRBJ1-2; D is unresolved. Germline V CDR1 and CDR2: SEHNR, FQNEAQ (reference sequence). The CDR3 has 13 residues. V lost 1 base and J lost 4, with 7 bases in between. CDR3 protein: CASSLDSSYGYTF. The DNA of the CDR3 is TGTGCCAGCAGCTTAGACTCCTCCTATGGCTACACCTTC.

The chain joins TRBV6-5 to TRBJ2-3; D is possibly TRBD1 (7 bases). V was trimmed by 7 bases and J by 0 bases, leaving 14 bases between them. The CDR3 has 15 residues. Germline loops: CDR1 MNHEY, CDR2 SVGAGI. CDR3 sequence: CASTRGTVSTDTQYF. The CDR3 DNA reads TGTGCCAGCACACGCGGGACAGTTAGCACAGATACGCAGTATTTT.

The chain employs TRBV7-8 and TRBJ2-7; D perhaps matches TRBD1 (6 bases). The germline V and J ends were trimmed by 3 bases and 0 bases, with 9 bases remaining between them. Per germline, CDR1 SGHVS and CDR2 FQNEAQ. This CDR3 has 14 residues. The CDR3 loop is CASSFRDNSYEQYF. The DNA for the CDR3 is TGTGCCAGCAGCTTTAGGGACAACTCCTACGAGCAGTACTTC.

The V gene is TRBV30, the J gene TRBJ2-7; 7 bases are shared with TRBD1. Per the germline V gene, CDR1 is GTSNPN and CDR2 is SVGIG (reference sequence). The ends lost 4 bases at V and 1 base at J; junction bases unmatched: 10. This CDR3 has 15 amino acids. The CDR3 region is CAWIRGTAPSYEQYF. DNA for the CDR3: TGTGCCTGGATACGTGGGACAGCCCCTTCCTACGAGCAGTACTTC.

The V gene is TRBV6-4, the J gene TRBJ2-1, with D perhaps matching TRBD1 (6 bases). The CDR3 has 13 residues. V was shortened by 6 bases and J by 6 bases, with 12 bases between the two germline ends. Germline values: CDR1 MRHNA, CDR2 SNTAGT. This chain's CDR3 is CASRQGGGNEQFF. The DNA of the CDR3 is TGTGCCAGCAGACAGGGTGGGGGCAATGAGCAGTTCTTC.

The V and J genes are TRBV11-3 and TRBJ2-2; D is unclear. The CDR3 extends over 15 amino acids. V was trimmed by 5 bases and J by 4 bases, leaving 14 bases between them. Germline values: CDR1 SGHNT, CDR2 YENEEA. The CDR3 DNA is TGTGCCAGCAGCCGCATGGCAGGACCCACCGGGGAGCTGTTTTTT. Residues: CASSRMAGPTGELFF. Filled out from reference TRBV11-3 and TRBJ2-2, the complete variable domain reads EAGVVQSPRYKIIEKKQPVAFWCNPISGHNTLYWYLQNLGQGPELLIRYENEEAVDDSQLPKDRFSAERLKGVDSTLKIQPAELGDSAVYLCASSRMAGPTGELFFGEGSRLTVL.

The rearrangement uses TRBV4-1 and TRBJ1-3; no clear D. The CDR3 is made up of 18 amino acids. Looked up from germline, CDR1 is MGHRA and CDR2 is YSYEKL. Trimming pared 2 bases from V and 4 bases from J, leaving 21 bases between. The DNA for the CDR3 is TGCGCCAGCAGCCAAAAGTCCGGGCTCACCGGGTCCGGAAACACCATATATTTT. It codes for CASSQKSGLTGSGNTIYF.

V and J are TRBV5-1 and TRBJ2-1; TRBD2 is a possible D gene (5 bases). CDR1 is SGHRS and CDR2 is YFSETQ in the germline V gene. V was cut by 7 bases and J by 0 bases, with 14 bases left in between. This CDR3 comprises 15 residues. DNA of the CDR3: TGCGCCAGCGGAGGCGGGCTCAGCTCCTACAATGAGCAGTTCTTC. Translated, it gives CASGGGLSSYNEQFF.

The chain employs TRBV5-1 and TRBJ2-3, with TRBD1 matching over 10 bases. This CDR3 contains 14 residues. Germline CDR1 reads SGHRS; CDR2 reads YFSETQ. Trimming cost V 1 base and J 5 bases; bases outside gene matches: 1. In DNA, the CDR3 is TGCGCCAGCAGCTTGCGGGACAGGGGAGATACGCAGTATTTT. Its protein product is CASSLRDRGDTQYF.